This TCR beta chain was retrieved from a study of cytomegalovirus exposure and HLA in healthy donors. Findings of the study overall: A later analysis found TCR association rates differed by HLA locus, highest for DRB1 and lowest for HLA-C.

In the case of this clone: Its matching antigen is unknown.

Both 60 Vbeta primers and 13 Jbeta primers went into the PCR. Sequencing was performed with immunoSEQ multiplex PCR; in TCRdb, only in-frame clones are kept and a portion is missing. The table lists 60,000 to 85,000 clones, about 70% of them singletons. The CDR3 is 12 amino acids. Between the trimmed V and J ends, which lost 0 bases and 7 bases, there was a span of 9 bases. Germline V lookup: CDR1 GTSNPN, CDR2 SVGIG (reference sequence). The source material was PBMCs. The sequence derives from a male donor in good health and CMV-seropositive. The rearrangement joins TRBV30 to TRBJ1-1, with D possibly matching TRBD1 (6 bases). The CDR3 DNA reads TGTGCCTGGAGTGTACAGGGCGGTGAAGCTTTCTTT. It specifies CAWSVQGGEAFF.